One sample yielded the 30 T cell receptor beta chains listed below, sequenced in a study of cytomegalovirus exposure and HLA in healthy donors. Amplification used 60 Vbeta primers and 13 Jbeta primers. TCRdb's table, derived via immunoSEQ multiplex PCR, lists solely in-frame clones and lacks some. The repertoire shows 75,000 to 95,000 clones; the top ten hold 5.5% to 6.5%. The sequenced sample consisted of PBMCs. These receptors came from a girl aged 10 to 17 in good health and CMV-seropositive.

The genes are TRBV7-2 and TRBJ2-4, with D hard to call. The germline gives CDR1 SGHTA, CDR2 FQGNSA. This CDR3 contains 13 residues. V shed 5 bases and J shed 0 bases, with 5 bases lying between them. CDR3 region: CASSPRAKNIQYF. CDR3 sequence (DNA): TGTGCCAGCAGCCCTCGAGCCAAAAACATTCAGTACTTC. The whole variable domain, filled in from reference TRBV7-2 and TRBJ2-4, reads GAGVSQSPSNKVTEKGKDVELRCDPISGHTALYWYRQSLGQGLEFLIYFQGNSAPDKSGLPSDRFSAERTGGSVSTLTIQRTQQEDSAVYLCASSPRAKNIQYFGAGTRLSVL.

This chain joins TRBV28 and TRBJ2-1; D is undetermined. Germline-derived CDR1 and CDR2 are MDHEN and SYDVKM. This CDR3 contains 14 residues. With 5 bases removed from V and 5 bases from J, the gap between germline ends came to 13 bases. CDR3 DNA sequence: TGTGCCAGCAGTCCCCCAAATCAAAACAATGAGCAGTTCTTC. Translating gives CASSPPNQNNEQFF.

The V gene is TRBV29-1, the J gene TRBJ1-1; D is unresolved. With 6 bases removed from V and 3 bases from J, the gap between germline ends came to 14 bases. The CDR3 runs to 13 residues. Germline loops: CDR1 SQVTM, CDR2 ANQGSEA. The CDR3 DNA sequence: TGCAGCGTCTCAATACCCGGGGACACTGAAGCTTTCTTT. As protein: CSVSIPGDTEAFF.

The genes are TRBV4-2 and TRBJ1-3; TRBD1 is a possible D gene (5 bases). The germline V gene has CDR1 LGHNA and CDR2 YNFKEQ. This CDR3 is built from 16 residues. Between the trimmed V and J ends, which lost 0 bases and 4 bases, there was a span of 13 bases. The DNA for the CDR3 is TGTGCCAGCAGCCAAGATCGGCAGGGTCGAGGAAACACCATATATTTT. It is translated as CASSQDRQGRGNTIYF.

V is TRBV7-2 and J is TRBJ2-2; 7 bases align to TRBD1. Germline V CDR1 and CDR2: SGHTA, FQGNSA. With 5 bases clipped from V and 1 base from J, the junction kept 10 bases outside the gene matches. The CDR3 is 17 amino acids. The CDR3 sequence: CASSRHLGTVNTGELFF. The CDR3 DNA reads as TGTGCCAGCAGCCGTCACCTCGGGACAGTGAACACCGGGGAGCTGTTTTTT.

This chain connects TRBV29-1 to TRBJ2-1; 12 nucleotides match TRBD2. This CDR3 comprises 15 residues. Germline V gene data show CDR1 as SQVTM and CDR2 as ANQGSEA. J gave up 7 bases and V 6 bases, and 10 bases lay outside the gene matches. The DNA for the CDR3 is TGCAGCGTGGGTTTTACTAGCGGGGGGAGGAATGAGCAGTTCTTC. Translated, it gives CSVGFTSGGRNEQFF.

V is TRBV5-1 and J is TRBJ2-7, with a possible D match to TRBD2 (6 bases). The length of the CDR3 is 15 residues. Germline V gene data show CDR1 as SGHRS and CDR2 as YFSETQ. V was cut by 4 bases and J by 5 bases, with 19 bases left in between. The CDR3 DNA follows: TGCGCCAGCAGCAGGAGGGAAAGGGGTAGCCACGAGCAGTACTTC. Its protein is CASSRRERGSHEQYF.

This chain joins TRBV6-6 and TRBJ1-2; 10 bases are a match to TRBD1. The CDR3 runs to 11 residues. Germline loops: CDR1 MNHNY, CDR2 SVGAGI (reference sequence). The V and J ends lost 8 bases and 9 bases, in that order; junction bases with no gene match: 3. CDR3 sequence reads: CASGQGGRYTF. The CDR3 DNA reads as TGTGCCAGCGGACAGGGGGGGCGCTACACCTTC.

The chain recombines TRBV28 with TRBJ2-1; D perhaps matches TRBD2 (6 bases). The germline CDR1 and CDR2 sequences are MDHEN and SYDVKM. V dropped 4 bases and J dropped 0 bases, with 10 bases sitting between them. This CDR3 spans 15 amino acids. The CDR3 DNA reads as TGTGCCAGCAGTTCCTCCGGGAGCTCCTACAATGAGCAGTTCTTC. It yields the protein CASSSSGSSYNEQFF.

This rearrangement joins TRBV18 to TRBJ2-5; tentatively, D is TRBD1 (5 bases). The CDR3 length is 14 residues. V was shortened by 0 bases and J by 3 bases, with 8 bases between the two germline ends. From germline, CDR1 is KGHSH and CDR2 LQKENI. The CDR3 loop is CASSPPGHEETQYF. The CDR3 DNA is TGTGCCAGCTCACCACCGGGGCATGAAGAGACCCAGTACTTC.

This rearrangement joins TRBV7-6 to TRBJ2-2, with D possibly being TRBD1 (5 bases). The V gene lost 5 bases and the J gene lost 3 bases, with 16 bases spanning the gap. Germline V gives CDR1 SGHVS, CDR2 FNYEAQ. The CDR3 extends over 16 amino acids. For the CDR3, the DNA is TGTGCCAGCAGCCAGTGGGTCAGGGTGTACACCGGGGAGCTGTTTTTT. As protein: CASSQWVRVYTGELFF.

The V call is TRBV5-6, the J call TRBJ1-5; the D gene is possibly TRBD1 (5 bases). V shed 4 bases and J shed 2 bases, with 16 bases lying between them. The CDR3 loop spans 16 amino acids. The germline V gene encodes CDR1 SGHDT and CDR2 YYEEEE. CDR3 protein: CASSHAGGGGNQPQHF. CDR3 bases: TGTGCCAGCAGCCATGCGGGGGGAGGCGGCAATCAGCCCCAGCATTTT. Complete variable domain (other parts from reference TRBV5-6 and TRBJ1-5): DAGVTQSPTHLIKTRGQQVTLRCSPKSGHDTVSWYQQALGQGPQFIFQYYEEEERQRGNFPDRFSGHQFPNYSSELNVNALLLGDSALYLCASSHAGGGGNQPQHFGDGTRLSIL.

The V gene is TRBV10-3, the J gene TRBJ1-2; D is undetermined. Trimming pared 3 bases from V and 7 bases from J, leaving 6 bases between. The CDR3 totals 11 residues. CDR1 is ENHRY and CDR2 is SYGVKD in the germline V gene. The CDR3 region is CAISDEGGYTF. As DNA, the CDR3 is TGTGCCATCAGTGATGAGGGTGGCTACACCTTC.

As for this clone: The junction departs from germline at one end; a sequencing error may be responsible. The genes are TRBV7-9 and TRBJ1-6; maybe TRBD1 (6 bases). The CDR3 spans 16 residues. Germline V gene data show CDR1 as SEHNR and CDR2 as FQNEAQ (reference sequence). The CDR3 sequence is CASSLRGGLGDSPLHF. CDR3 nucleotides: TGTGCCAGTAGCTTAAGGGGGGGACTGGGAGATTCACCCCTCCACTTT.

The genes are TRBV2 and TRBJ1-3; D is unresolved. Trimming stripped 7 bases from V and 8 bases from J, with 9 bases between. Germline-derived CDR1 and CDR2 are SNHLY and FYNNEI. The CDR3 length is 11 residues. This chain's CDR3 is CASMKEYTIYF. The CDR3, as DNA: TGTGCCAGCATGAAGGAGTACACCATATATTTT.

This chain links TRBV6-1 with TRBJ1-5, with 8 bases identical to TRBD1. This CDR3 comprises 17 residues. Germline trimming cut 1 base from V and 3 bases from J; bases unmatched to any gene: 8. Per the germline V gene, CDR1 is MNHNS and CDR2 is SASEGT. DNA of the CDR3: TGTGCCAGCAGTGAAGAGGGGACAGGAAGGTCCAATCAGCCCCAGCATTTT. It translates to CASSEEGTGRSNQPQHF.

The genes are TRBV6-1 and TRBJ2-2, with 10 nucleotides matching TRBD1. Germline CDR1 MNHNS, CDR2 SASEGT. The junction had 6 bases not matched to a gene; V was cut back by 4 bases and J by 4 bases. The length of the CDR3 is 16 residues. CDR3 coding DNA: TGTGCCAGCAGTGGTCGGACAGGGGGACTCACCGGGGAGCTGTTTTTT. Translation gives CASSGRTGGLTGELFF.

The genes are TRBV28 and TRBJ1-2; the match to TRBD1 covers 7 bases. The CDR3 is made up of 13 amino acids. The V segment lost 10 bases and the J segment 2 bases; nucleotides outside the gene matches: 7. CDR1 MDHEN and CDR2 SYDVKM come from the germline V gene. This chain's CDR3 is CATQRGQNYGYTF. The CDR3, as DNA: TGTGCCACCCAGAGGGGGCAGAACTATGGCTACACCTTC.

The V and J genes are TRBV6-1 and TRBJ2-3; 10 positions match TRBD2. The J segment lost 4 bases and the V segment lost 1 base, leaving 5 bases of the junction unmatched. CDR3 length: 16 amino acids. The germline CDR1 and CDR2 sequences are MNHNS and SASEGT. CDR3: CASSEGSGGASDTQYF. The CDR3 DNA is TGTGCCAGCAGTGAAGGAAGCGGGGGGGCCTCAGATACGCAGTATTTT.

The V gene is TRBV30, the J gene TRBJ2-1, with 7 bases lining up with TRBD2. CDR1 and CDR2 (germline): GTSNPN, SVGIG (reference sequence). CDR3 length equals 16 residues. Trimming removed 0 bases from V and 6 bases from J; junction bases left unmatched: 11. CDR3 DNA: TGTGCCTGGAGTGTACCTCGGCGGGGGACGGGCAATGAGCAGTTCTTC. Translating gives CAWSVPRRGTGNEQFF.

This rearrangement joins TRBV5-1 to TRBJ1-2, with D uncertain. Germline V CDR1 and CDR2: SGHRS, YFSETQ. The CDR3 totals 13 residues. V lost 0 bases, J lost 2 bases, and 5 bases lay in between. CDR3 nucleotides: TGCGCCAGCAGCTTGGAGAGAAACTATGGCTACACCTTC. Translated: CASSLERNYGYTF.

Notes on this clone: In the same sample, other DNA sequences code for this CDR3. The chain has TRBV4-3 and TRBJ2-3; D possibly corresponds to TRBD2 (6 bases). The germline V gene has CDR1 LGHNA and CDR2 YSLEER. This CDR3 has 19 amino acids. Trimming removed 0 bases from V and 4 bases from J, with 23 bases in between. CDR3 in amino acids: CASSQDIPGTSTSADTQYF. Here the CDR3 DNA reads TGCGCCAGCAGCCAAGATATTCCCGGTACTAGCACGTCGGCAGATACGCAGTATTTT.

J is TRBJ2-4 and V is TRBV5-4, with 8 bases aligning to TRBD1. This CDR3 is built from 13 residues. The junction had 3 bases not matched to a gene; V was cut back by 5 bases and J by 5 bases. Looked up from germline, CDR1 is SGHNT and CDR2 is YYREEE (reference sequence). The CDR3 sequence is CASSKDRENIQYF. The DNA of the CDR3 is TGTGCCAGCAGTAAGGACAGGGAAAACATTCAGTACTTC.

The chain uses TRBV19 and TRBJ2-7; 11 nucleotides line up with TRBD2. This CDR3 is 16 amino acids long. Trimming at V came to 3 bases and at J to 0 bases, leaving 4 bases not matched to a gene. CDR1 LNHDA and CDR2 SQIVND come from the germline V gene (reference sequence). The CDR3 here is CASSIRGLAASYEQYF. The CDR3 DNA reads as TGTGCCAGTAGTATCCGGGGACTAGCGGCCTCCTACGAGCAGTACTTC.

This chain links TRBV29-1 with TRBJ2-3, with 15 bases that match TRBD2. Germline V lookup: CDR1 SQVTM, CDR2 ANQGSEA. The CDR3 runs to 20 residues. J lost 4 bases, V lost 0 bases, and 14 bases had no gene match. The CDR3 DNA reads as TGCAGCGTTGAAGATTTGGGACTAGCGGGGGGCCCGGGTGTTGCAGATACGCAGTATTTT. This encodes CSVEDLGLAGGPGVADTQYF.

The chain joins TRBV29-1 to TRBJ2-3, with D possibly being TRBD2 (5 bases). The germline V gene has CDR1 SQVTM and CDR2 ANQGSEA. The CDR3 extends over 13 amino acids. Deletions cut 3 bases from V and 6 bases from J, with 13 bases between. DNA of the CDR3: TGCAGCGTTGAGAGGGTCCGTGGGGATACGCAGTATTTT. It encodes CSVERVRGDTQYF.

The genes are TRBV6-1 and TRBJ2-7; weak D call: TRBD2 (5 bases). V lost 2 bases to trimming and J lost 2 bases, with 13 bases between them. The V gene's germline CDR1 is MNHNS and CDR2 SASEGT. The CDR3 is 15 residues long. The CDR3 DNA follows: TGTGCCAGCAGTGAATCCTGGGAGATCCCCTACGAGCAGTACTTC. This translates into CASSESWEIPYEQYF.

The DNA for the CDR3 is TGTGCCAGCAGCGCCCTTAGCGGGGCCTACCAAGAGACCCAGTACTTC. Amino acids: CASSALSGAYQETQYF. The rearrangement uses TRBV9 and TRBJ2-5, with 8 bases matching TRBD2. The CDR3 contains 16 residues. J was trimmed by 0 bases and V by 3 bases; bases with no gene match: 7. Germline V gene data show CDR1 as SGDLS and CDR2 as YYNGEE.

The genes are TRBV9 and TRBJ1-3; 10 bases are shared with TRBD1. The germline V gene encodes CDR1 SGDLS and CDR2 YYNGEE. There are 16 residues in the CDR3. V shed 3 bases, J shed 5 bases, and the junction held 8 bases outside the gene matches. The CDR3 sequence is CASSDELGQGRNTIYF. DNA of the CDR3: TGTGCCAGCAGCGACGAGCTGGGACAGGGGAGAAACACCATATATTTT.

The rearrangement uses TRBV27 and TRBJ2-7; perhaps TRBD1 as D (6 bases). Germline CDR1 and CDR2: MNHEY and SMNVEV (reference sequence). V lost 2 bases and J 7 bases, leaving 15 bases between the germline ends. The CDR3 length is 14 residues. CDR3: CASSLLDSVGEQYF. DNA of the CDR3: TGTGCCAGCAGTTTACTGGACAGCGTGGGGGAGCAGTACTTC.